This T cell receptor beta chain is drawn from a study of blood T cell repertoires in COVID-19. For the study at large: Sources were T cells, B-cell-depleted T cells, or PBMCs; the material itself was cDNA or gDNA.

Only in-frame clones appear in the TCRdb table, and some are missing; sequencing was by immunoSEQ multiplex PCR. Seen here are about 300,000 clones, roughly nine tenths observed once, and the top ten hold around 1.9%. Followed longitudinally, the Seattle patients had been enrolled during active infection. The CDR3 length is 17 residues. The germline V gene has CDR1 MGHRA and CDR2 YSYEKL. J gave up 2 bases and V 0 bases, and 7 bases lay outside the gene matches. The chain joins TRBV4-1 to TRBJ2-1; 7 bases match TRBD1. The sample taken for sequencing was peripheral blood. This TCR was sampled from a woman aged 25 to 39 with COVID-19, enrolled during active disease. In DNA, the CDR3 is TGCGCCAGCAGCCAAGATATCCGGCAGGGGGCCTACAATGAGCAGTTCTTC. Its protein product is CASSQDIRQGAYNEQFF.